This T cell receptor (beta chain) was observed in a study of neurological immune-mediated disorders (dated by TCRdb to 2018 to 2020). For the study in its entirety: Peripheral blood TCR-beta repertoires from patients with HTLV-I-associated myelopathy (HAM/TSP), patients with multiple sclerosis, and healthy controls were compared in the study using UMI-based sequencing. Of the roughly 70 subjects in the cohort, about 15 were HAM/TSP patients, some 35 were multiple sclerosis patients, and about 20 were healthy controls. Alongside PBMC samples, the set of 80 to 130 TCR-beta libraries contained longitudinal samples, technical triplicates, and paired CD4+ and CD8+ T-cell subsets that had been sorted. Study-wide conclusions, independent of this receptor: Across subjects, expanded clones never shared an identical CDR3 amino acid sequence, which suggests that the TCR-beta repertoires in every group were private. TCR clonal expansion was greatest in HAM/TSP patients and smallest in MS patients, who ranked below even healthy controls.

Libraries from unsorted PBMCs were made from 2 million PBMCs kept in RNAlater at -80 degrees C until RNA extraction. Peripheral blood was subjected to Ficoll-Hypaque density gradient centrifugation to isolate PBMCs, which were then cryopreserved in liquid nitrogen. Many counts were recorded for this clonotype. The target of this receptor is not known. Qualities for individual bases were not recorded, and no much larger clone is one base off. To synthesize cDNA, template-switch 5'RACE was performed with a primer carrying a 10-nucleotide random unique molecular identifier so that each TCR transcript was tagged. Every sequencing run yielded over 160 million TCR-beta sequences covering 15-18 subjects. Total RNA was extracted with the RNeasy kit. The KAPA Real-time Library Amplification kit was used to amplify TCR-beta VDJ regions with primers targeting the TCR constant region and the 5'RACE anchor. Sample indexes and Illumina adaptors were added in a first PCR, and a second PCR then increased library yield. After Ampure bead purification, the TCR product of roughly 650 bp was size-selected on a 2% E-gel SizeSelection system. Before pooling, libraries had their quality checked on a Bioanalyzer, their concentration measured with Qubit, and their quantity determined with the Kapa Library Quantification kit. An Illumina HiSeq 2500 was used to sequence the libraries paired-end at 2 x 150 bp. To increase sequence diversity, roughly 24-31% phiX was spiked into each library pool. The source study handled its data this way. The quality-filtered reads were processed with the UMI-based MiGEC pipeline, whose error correction step removed more than 80% of the raw TCR sequences. IMGT germline references were used for aligning VDJ genes, and each clonotype was defined as a unique CDR3 amino acid sequence together with its V-J genes. VDJtools evaluated clonal expansion, Shannon diversity and CDR3 relatedness (CalcPairwiseDistances, ClusterSamples); CLCbio workbench built phylogenetic trees. A clone was classed as expanded if it had 8 or more unique UMIs, a cutoff based on coefficient-of-variation modelling across technical triplicates. TCRdb reran the public reads through fastp at Q25 and MiXCR, keeping productive beta chains. Rows are combined by CDR3 protein, so each entry shows the most common genes and DNA. The V and J calls follow TCRdb's processing rather than the paper's. A total of 35,000 or so distinct CDR3 sequences appear in this sample, about a tenth of them only once. The leading ten clones occupy 6.6% of the sample.

Its CDR3 holds 13 amino acids, cysteine through phenylalanine. The DNA shown is the 39-base CDR3, in frame from base 1. The junction shows trimming of 3 bases on V and 6 bases on J, plus 10 bases between the germline ends. Sequences MNHNS (CDR1) and SASEGT (CDR2) are obtained from the germline V gene. The receptor comes from a woman in her 30s with HTLV-1-associated myelopathy (HAM/TSP). The chain was built from TRBV6-1 and TRBJ2-3; no confident D gene assignment can be made. The material sequenced was PBMCs. The encoded CDR3 is CASSDVGLDTQYF. The nucleotides read TGTGCCAGCAGTGATGTTGGCTTGGATACGCAGTATTTT.